The sequence of this T cell receptor (beta chain) was determined in a study of T cell repertoires in cytomegalovirus infection. A remark on this clonotype: Its antigen is still unknown.

One entry per CDR3 protein results from TCRdb running MiXCR on the reads. This table has some 940,000 distinct CDR3 sequences, about a third appearing once. The source material was cultured CD8+ T cells from PBMCs, sampled from culture after CMV antigen stimulation. The clonotype was recovered from a human donor in good health (CMV status not recorded). Some clones in this sample may be carry-over from other donors' samples.

The CDR3, as DNA: TGCAGCGTCTTCTTAACAGGGGGTGATGAGCAGTTCTTC. This gives the protein CSVFLTGGDEQFF. This chain joins TRBV29-1 and TRBJ2-1; 8 nucleotides agree with TRBD1. Trimming at V came to 6 bases and at J to 8 bases, leaving 9 bases not matched to a gene. The CDR3 spans 13 residues. CDR1 and CDR2 (germline): SQVTM, ANQGSEA.